This T cell receptor beta chain was captured in a study of cytomegalovirus exposure and HLA in healthy donors. Germline CDR1 reads MNHNY; CDR2 reads SVGAGI (reference sequence). Deletions cut 2 bases from V and 1 base from J, with 12 bases between. The CDR3 runs to 16 residues. Amplification used 60 Vbeta primers and 13 Jbeta primers. Produced via immunoSEQ multiplex PCR; TCRdb's table is partial and in-frame only. The table shows about 120,000 clones, with approximately 80% occurring only once. This TCR was recovered from a man younger than 30 in good health and CMV-seropositive. V and J are TRBV6-6 and TRBJ2-1; possibly TRBD2 for D (6 bases). Input material: PBMCs. CDR3 nucleotides: TGTGCCAGCAGTTACGGAGGGCAGGAGTCCTACAATGAGCAGTTCTTC. Protein product: CASSYGGQESYNEQFF.